Below are 21 T cell receptor beta chains sequenced from a single sample in a study of beta chain features in type 1 diabetes. Sequenced material consisted of expressed TCRB transcripts (all of the isolated RNA was reverse transcribed). The method was immunoSEQ multiplex PCR; TCRdb's version includes in-frame clones alone and lacks a portion of them. The profile shows a few hundred thousand clones, roughly a tenth of them singletons. Study-wide findings and caveats: TCRB CDR3s from Type 1 diabetes patients were moderately but significantly shorter in all four CD4+ subsets.

These receptors have no known antigen. The sample consisted of central memory CD4+ T cells from blood. Receptors originate from a man aged 25-40 years with type 1 diabetes.

This clone has ten or more counts. This chain uses TRBV14 with TRBJ1-3, with 7 bases lining up with TRBD1. V dropped 4 bases and J dropped 9; count of bases not matched to a gene: 9. Germline V lookup: CDR1 SGHDN, CDR2 FVKESK. The CDR3 is made up of 14 amino acids. The CDR3 DNA reads as TGTGCCAGCAGCCTTCTCACAGGGGAACCCACCATATATTTT. It codes for CASSLLTGEPTIYF.

Ten or more counts support this clone. The chain has TRBV28 and TRBJ2-5; 7 bases agree with TRBD1. CDR1 and CDR2 from the germline V gene are MDHEN and SYDVKM. This CDR3 contains 14 residues. J gave up 3 bases and V 1 base, and 2 bases lay outside the gene matches. The CDR3 DNA reads as TGTGCCAGCAGTTTATTGGGGACAGAAGAGACCCAGTACTTC. Translation: CASSLLGTEETQYF.

This clone was seen at least ten times. The chain combines TRBV4-1 with TRBJ2-3; no clear D. The CDR3 is 15 residues long. Trimming removed 0 bases from V and 0 bases from J, with 7 bases in between. Germline V lookup: CDR1 MGHRA, CDR2 YSYEKL. DNA of the CDR3: TGCGCCAGCAGCCAAGATGGAATGAGCACAGATACGCAGTATTTT. Amino acids: CASSQDGMSTDTQYF.

This clone was seen a handful of times. V and J are TRBV7-2 and TRBJ2-3; 7 positions match TRBD2. The CDR3 loop spans 16 amino acids. J was trimmed by 4 bases and V by 5 bases; bases with no gene match: 12. Germline V CDR1 and CDR2: SGHTA, FQGNSA. This CDR3 reads CASSPPVGGGPDTQYF. In DNA, the CDR3 is TGTGCCAGCAGCCCGCCGGTGGGGGGAGGGCCAGATACGCAGTATTTT.

This clone was recorded many times. The rearrangement links TRBV11-3 to TRBJ2-6, with D perhaps matching TRBD1 (5 bases). CDR1 is SGHNT and CDR2 is YENEEA in the germline V gene. The V gene lost 5 bases and the J gene lost 0 bases, with 11 bases spanning the gap. This CDR3 region has 16 residues. As DNA, the CDR3 is TGTGCCAGCAGCCCCTCCGACAGCTCTGGGGCCAACGTCCTGACTTTC. This codes for CASSPSDSSGANVLTF.

The chain couples TRBV6-1 to TRBJ2-5; 11 bases agree with TRBD2. This CDR3 spans 15 amino acids. Germline CDR1 and CDR2: MNHNS and SASEGT. With 5 bases clipped from V and 3 bases from J, the junction kept 5 bases outside the gene matches. CDR3 protein: CASSRFSGREETQYF. In nucleotides, the CDR3 is TGTGCCAGCAGTCGCTTTAGCGGGAGGGAAGAGACCCAGTACTTC.

This clone was recorded a few times. The rearrangement joins TRBV29-1 to TRBJ2-5; 7 positions agree with TRBD1. Trimming cost V 3 bases and J 4 bases; bases outside gene matches: 5. Per germline, CDR1 SQVTM and CDR2 ANQGSEA. The CDR3 runs 13 residues. This CDR3 is CSVDPGGRETQYF. The CDR3 bases are TGCAGCGTTGATCCAGGGGGTAGAGAGACCCAGTACTTC. Looking up the rest from reference TRBV29-1 and TRBJ2-5 gives the full variable domain: SAVISQKPSRDICQRGTSLTIQCQVDSQVTMMFWYRQQPGQSLTLIATANQGSEATYESGFVIDKFPISRPNLTFSTLTVSNMSPEDSSIYLCSVDPGGRETQYFGPGTRLLVL.

The genes are TRBV10-3 and TRBJ2-1, with 12 bases fitting TRBD2. CDR1 and CDR2 from the germline V gene are ENHRY and SYGVKD. Unmatched junction bases numbered 6, after V lost 4 bases and J lost 2 bases. This CDR3 has 17 residues. DNA for the CDR3: TGTGCCATCAGTGTTATGGCTAGCGGGAGGGCCTACAATGAGCAGTTCTTC. It specifies CAISVMASGRAYNEQFF.

This clone was counted between two and nine times. The genes are TRBV6-6 and TRBJ1-5; 8 positions agree with TRBD1. The CDR3 is 16 residues long. Germline trimming cut 0 bases from V and 4 bases from J; bases unmatched to any gene: 5. Germline values: CDR1 MNHNY, CDR2 SVGAGI (reference sequence). The CDR3 region is CASSYSFGQGNQPQHF. The CDR3 region has the DNA TGTGCCAGCAGTTACTCTTTTGGACAGGGTAATCAGCCCCAGCATTTT.

Concerning this clone itself: The same CDR3 can be traced to other DNA sequences in this sample. This chain connects TRBV28 to TRBJ2-7; a weak D match, TRBD1 (5 bases). The germline CDR1 and CDR2 sequences are MDHEN and SYDVKM. V was shortened by 5 bases and J by 3 bases, with 8 bases between the two germline ends. The length of the CDR3 is 12 residues. The CDR3 bases are TGTGCCAGCAGTCCGACAGACTACGAGCAGTACTTC. Translation: CASSPTDYEQYF.

The chain uses TRBV4-2 and TRBJ2-5, with D tentatively TRBD1 or TRBD2 (5 bases each). The V and J ends lost 1 base and 5 bases respectively, with 5 bases between them. The length of the CDR3 is 12 residues. The germline V gene encodes CDR1 LGHNA and CDR2 YNFKEQ. CDR3 sequence: CASSQGGETQYF. DNA of the CDR3: TGTGCCAGCAGCCAAGGGGGGGAGACCCAGTACTTC.

J is TRBJ2-5 and V is TRBV5-1; 9 positions agree with TRBD2. The better agreement between TRBJ2-7 and the DNA end casts doubt on the J call. This CDR3 contains 14 residues. Looked up from germline, CDR1 is SGHRS and CDR2 is YFSETQ. The chain's CDR3 is CASSLGAGGYEQYF. The DNA for the CDR3 is TGCGCCAGCAGCTTGGGGGCGGGAGGGTACGAGCAGTACTTC.

This clone was found a few times. The chain couples TRBV5-1 to TRBJ1-1; D uncertain. Trimming shortened V by 0 bases and J by 2 bases, and 11 bases separated the two germline ends. CDR1 and CDR2 (germline): SGHRS, YFSETQ. The length of the CDR3 is 15 residues. The CDR3 spells CASSLVSPRNTEAFF. The CDR3 DNA sequence: TGCGCCAGCAGCTTGGTCAGCCCACGTAACACTGAAGCTTTCTTT. The complete variable domain, with remaining parts taken from reference TRBV5-1 and TRBJ1-1, reads KAGVTQTPRYLIKTRGQQVTLSCSPISGHRSVSWYQQTPGQGLQFLFEYFSETQRNKGNFPGRFSGRQFSNSRSEMNVSTLELGDSALYLCASSLVSPRNTEAFFGQGTRLTVV.

This clone was picked up many times. V gene TRBV28 combines with J gene TRBJ1-3; D remains unclear. Trimming left V 3 bases short and J 4 bases short, with 4 bases between. CDR1 and CDR2 from the germline V gene are MDHEN and SYDVKM. The CDR3 is 12 amino acids. CDR3 amino acids: CASSFVGNTIYF. The CDR3 region has the DNA TGTGCCAGCAGTTTCGTCGGAAACACCATATATTTT.

V gene TRBV2 combines with J gene TRBJ1-3; D gene uncertain. The CDR3 extends over 14 amino acids. Trimming pared 3 bases from V and 0 bases from J, leaving 6 bases between. Germline values: CDR1 SNHLY, CDR2 FYNNEI. CDR3 bases: TGTGCCAGCAGTGATATCGTCTCTGGAAACACCATATATTTT. Protein sequence: CASSDIVSGNTIYF.

The chain carries TRBV18 and TRBJ2-6; D not resolved. Per the germline V gene, CDR1 is KGHSH and CDR2 is LQKENI. There are 16 residues in the CDR3. The V end was cut by 1 base, the J end by 0 bases, with 7 bases between. CDR3: CASSPRLDSGANVLTF. The CDR3 DNA sequence: TGTGCCAGCTCACCACGTCTAGACTCTGGGGCCAACGTCCTGACTTTC.

The chain has TRBV27 and TRBJ1-5; D might be TRBD1 (5 bases). There are 13 residues in the CDR3. With 9 bases removed from V and 5 bases from J, the gap between germline ends came to 14 bases. Germline CDR1 and CDR2: MNHEY and SMNVEV (reference sequence). CDR3 protein: CASRGTGDQPQHF. The DNA for the CDR3 is TGTGCCAGTCGAGGGACGGGAGATCAGCCCCAGCATTTT.

The chain is built from TRBV7-8 and TRBJ2-5; D is uncertain. Deletions cut 4 bases from V and 5 bases from J, with 5 bases between. The CDR3 contains 11 residues. The germline V gene has CDR1 SGHVS and CDR2 FQNEAQ. CDR3 sequence (DNA): TGTGCCAGCAGCTCCTGGGAGACCCAGTACTTC. It specifies CASSSWETQYF.

The chain combines TRBV6-5 with TRBJ1-2; tentatively, D is TRBD1 (6 bases). With 5 bases removed from V and 4 bases from J, the gap between germline ends came to 14 bases. This CDR3 spans 14 amino acids. Germline V lookup: CDR1 MNHEY, CDR2 SVGAGI. The CDR3 coding sequence is TGTGCCAGCAGTGACCCAGCAGGGGTCTATGGCTACACCTTC. It yields the protein CASSDPAGVYGYTF.

J is TRBJ1-1 and V is TRBV5-1, with no clear D. Germline V gene data show CDR1 as SGHRS and CDR2 as YFSETQ. V was cut by 0 bases and J by 4 bases, with 13 bases left in between. CDR3 size: 15 residues. The CDR3 coding sequence is TGCGCCAGCAGCTTGGGATTGCGGGCAGGCACTGAAGCTTTCTTT. This gives the protein CASSLGLRAGTEAFF.

This clone showed up just a few times. The chain carries TRBV5-4 and TRBJ1-2; D gene ambiguous. Germline CDR1 reads SGHNT; CDR2 reads YYREEE (reference sequence). The CDR3 extends over 13 amino acids. V lost 0 bases, J lost 4 bases, and 7 bases lay in between. CDR3 bases: TGTGCCAGCAGCTTGGAAGGGAGCTATGGCTACACCTTC. Protein: CASSLEGSYGYTF.